The rows below give T cell receptor beta chains drawn from one sample of a study of blood T cells in healthy people across ages. TCRdb redid the calling of the 5' RACE reads with MiXCR, one entry per CDR3 protein. The sample lists hundreds of thousands of distinct CDR3 sequences, under 25% seen once, with 3% to 4% in the top ten. Specimen: blood. The receptors derive from a man aged 70 or older in good health. The CDR3 runs from the conserved cysteine through the conserved F or W. The D gene is left open where the match is weak. Size tells how often a clone was seen (once, few, many) or the class of an expanded clone, and some rows leave it out.

d_gene: .; abundance: .; j_gene: TRBJ2-5; v_gene: TRBV7-2; CDR3nt: TGTGCCAGCAGCTTATCAGTGTACCAAGAGACCCAGTACTTC; CDR3aa: CASSLSVYQETQYF
d_gene: .; abundance: .; j_gene: TRBJ1-1; v_gene: TRBV6-5; CDR3nt: TGTGCCAGCAGTTACTCCGGATACGGGACGTCGAGCACTGAAGCTTTCTTT; CDR3aa: CASSYSGYGTSSTEAFF
d_gene: TRBD1; abundance: .; j_gene: TRBJ1-2; v_gene: TRBV6-2/TRBV6-3; CDR3nt: TGTGCCAGCAGTTTAGAACAGGGGGCCGCCTATGGCTACACCTTC; CDR3aa: CASSLEQGAAYGYTF
d_gene: TRBD1; abundance: few; j_gene: TRBJ1-2; v_gene: TRBV28; CDR3nt: TGCGCCAGCAGTTTATCTGGGACAGGGAGGTATGGCTACACCTTC; CDR3aa: CASSLSGTGRYGYTF
d_gene: TRBD2; abundance: many; j_gene: TRBJ2-1; v_gene: TRBV6-5; CDR3nt: TGTGCCAGCAGTGGGGGACTAGCGGGAACGAATGAGCAGTTCTTC; CDR3aa: CASSGGLAGTNEQFF
d_gene: .; abundance: .; j_gene: TRBJ1-4; v_gene: TRBV18; CDR3nt: TGTGCCAGCTCACCCAAGGCAGGGAATAATGAAAAACTGTTTTTT; CDR3aa: CASSPKAGNNEKLFF
d_gene: TRBD1; abundance: few; j_gene: TRBJ2-7; v_gene: TRBV7-2; CDR3nt: TGTGCCAGCAGCTTTGAGACAGGGAACTACGAGCAGTACTTC; CDR3aa: CASSFETGNYEQYF
d_gene: TRBD1; abundance: .; j_gene: TRBJ1-4; v_gene: TRBV27; CDR3nt: TGTGCCAGCAGTACTGAGAGGGGGCAGGGTGAAAAACTGTTTTTT; CDR3aa: CASSTERGQGEKLFF
d_gene: .; abundance: few; j_gene: TRBJ1-1; v_gene: TRBV9; CDR3nt: TGTGCCAGCAGCGTAGTTCCCGGCGGAATGAACACTGAAGCTTTCTTT; CDR3aa: CASSVVPGGMNTEAFF
d_gene: .; abundance: .; j_gene: TRBJ2-6; v_gene: TRBV3-1; CDR3nt: TGTGCCAGCAGCGCTACCCTAGCGTCTGGGGCCAACGTCCTGACTTTC; CDR3aa: CASSATLASGANVLTF
d_gene: TRBD2; abundance: .; j_gene: TRBJ2-7; v_gene: TRBV4-1; CDR3nt: TGCGCCAGCAGCCAATTATCCGGGACTACCGGGTACGAGCAGTACTTC; CDR3aa: CASSQLSGTTGYEQYF
d_gene: TRBD2; abundance: many; j_gene: TRBJ2-4; v_gene: TRBV7-2; CDR3nt: TGTGCCAGCAGCTTAGTTTGGAGCGGGGAAAACATTCAGTACTTC; CDR3aa: CASSLVWSGENIQYF
d_gene: TRBD1; abundance: .; j_gene: TRBJ1-1; v_gene: TRBV19; CDR3nt: TGTGCCAGTAGTATTCCCGGGACAGCCAAACTTGAAGCTTTCTTT; CDR3aa: CASSIPGTAKLEAFF
d_gene: .; abundance: few; j_gene: TRBJ2-5; v_gene: TRBV6-6; CDR3nt: TGTGCCAGCAGCCTCACAGGGACCCAGACCCAGTACTTC; CDR3aa: CASSLTGTQTQYF
d_gene: .; abundance: .; j_gene: TRBJ2-5; v_gene: TRBV25-1; CDR3nt: TGTGCCAGCAGCGATACGACTCGAACTTTCCAAGAGACCCAGTACTTC; CDR3aa: CASSDTTRTFQETQYF
d_gene: .; abundance: few; j_gene: TRBJ2-1; v_gene: TRBV10-3; CDR3nt: TGTGCCATCAGTGAGCAGACGACCAGCTCCTACAATGAGCAGTTCTTC; CDR3aa: CAISEQTTSSYNEQFF